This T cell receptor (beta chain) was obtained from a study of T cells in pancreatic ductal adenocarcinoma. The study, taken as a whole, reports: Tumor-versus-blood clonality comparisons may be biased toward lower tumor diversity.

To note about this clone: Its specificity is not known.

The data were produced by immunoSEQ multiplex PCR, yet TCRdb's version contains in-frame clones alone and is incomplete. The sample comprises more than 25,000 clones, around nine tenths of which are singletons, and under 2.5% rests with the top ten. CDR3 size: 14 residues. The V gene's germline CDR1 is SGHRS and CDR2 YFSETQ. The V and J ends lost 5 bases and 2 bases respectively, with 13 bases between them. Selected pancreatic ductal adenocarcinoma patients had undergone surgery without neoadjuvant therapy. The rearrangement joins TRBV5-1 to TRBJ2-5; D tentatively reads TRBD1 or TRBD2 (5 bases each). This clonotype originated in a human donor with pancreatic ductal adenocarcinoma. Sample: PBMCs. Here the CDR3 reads CASSSTGAQETQYF. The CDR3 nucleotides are TGCGCCAGCAGTTCCACCGGGGCACAAGAGACCCAGTACTTC.